This T cell receptor beta chain was observed in a study of OX40 agonist ivuxolimab in advanced cancers. The CDR3 sequence is 13 residues long. Trimming took 2 bases from V and 9 from J, leaving 14 bases between them. Germline V gives CDR1 SGHRS, CDR2 YFSETQ. The method was immunoSEQ multiplex PCR; TCRdb's version includes in-frame clones alone and lacks a portion of them. The sample consists of around 80,000 clones, about 81% of them appearing once. The chain carries TRBV5-1 and TRBJ1-1; a possible D gene is TRBD1 (6 bases). The TCR originated in an adult with an advanced solid tumor such as melanoma, head and neck, liver or kidney cancer. Source: CD4+ or CD8+ T cells sorted from blood, taken in a trial of the OX40 agonist ivuxolimab. The CDR3 here is CASSFRGVTQAFF. Written as DNA, the CDR3 is TGCGCCAGCAGCTTCAGGGGAGTCACCCAAGCTTTCTTT. Full variable domain (outside the CDR3, taken from reference TRBV5-1 and TRBJ1-1): KAGVTQTPRYLIKTRGQQVTLSCSPISGHRSVSWYQQTPGQGLQFLFEYFSETQRNKGNFPGRFSGRQFSNSRSEMNVSTLELGDSALYLCASSFRGVTQAFFGQGTRLTVV.